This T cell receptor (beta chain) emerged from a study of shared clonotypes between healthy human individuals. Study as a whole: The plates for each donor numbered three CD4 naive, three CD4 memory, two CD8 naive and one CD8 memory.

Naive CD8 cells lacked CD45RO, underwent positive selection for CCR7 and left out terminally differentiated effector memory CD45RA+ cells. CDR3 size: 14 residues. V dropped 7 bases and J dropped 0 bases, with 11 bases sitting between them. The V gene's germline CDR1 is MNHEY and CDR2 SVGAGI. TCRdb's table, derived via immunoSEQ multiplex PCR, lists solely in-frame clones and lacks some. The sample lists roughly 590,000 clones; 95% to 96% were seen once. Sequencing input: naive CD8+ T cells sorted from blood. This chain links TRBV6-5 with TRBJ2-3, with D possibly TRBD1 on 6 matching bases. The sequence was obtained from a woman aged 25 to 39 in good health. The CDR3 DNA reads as TGTGCCAGCAACTTACAGGGCAGCACAGATACGCAGTATTTT. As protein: CASNLQGSTDTQYF.